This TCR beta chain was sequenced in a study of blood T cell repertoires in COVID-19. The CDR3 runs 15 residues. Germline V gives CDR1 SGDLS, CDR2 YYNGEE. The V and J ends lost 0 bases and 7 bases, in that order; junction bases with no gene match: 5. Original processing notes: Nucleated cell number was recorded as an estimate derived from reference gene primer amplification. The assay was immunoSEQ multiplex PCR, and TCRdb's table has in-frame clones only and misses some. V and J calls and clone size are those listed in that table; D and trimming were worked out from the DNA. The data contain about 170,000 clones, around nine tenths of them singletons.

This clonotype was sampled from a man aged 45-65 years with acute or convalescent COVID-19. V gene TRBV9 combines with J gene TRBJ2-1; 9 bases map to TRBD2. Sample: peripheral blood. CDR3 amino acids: CASSVGGRAGNEQFF. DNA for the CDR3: TGTGCCAGCAGCGTAGGCGGGAGGGCCGGAAATGAGCAGTTCTTC.